This TCR beta chain stems from a study of T cells after yellow fever vaccination. For the study at large: Preparation used SMART-Seq v4 Ultra Low Input for the low-cell-number fractions.

At least ten counts were recorded for this clonotype. What it recognizes is unknown. Broader study findings: Most clones from primary vaccination resurfaced after the booster (approximately 96% CD4, 75% to 90% CD8). Secondary responses were weaker yet peaked faster, day 5 versus 15.

TCRdb re-called the 5' RACE reads with MiXCR, one entry per CDR3 protein. The sample contains some 250,000 distinct CDR3 sequences, more than 3.5% of which appear only once. The sequence was obtained from a man aged 18 to 35 who received the YFV17D yellow fever vaccine. This specimen consisted of PBMCs, obtained 15 days after the yellow fever booster vaccination.

The CDR3 spells CASSLTVGVPNNEQFF. DNA of the CDR3: TGTGCCAGCAGCTTAACCGTCGGGGTACCAAACAATGAGCAGTTCTTC. The chain links TRBV7-3 to TRBJ2-1, with a tentative D call TRBD2 (5 bases). CDR3 size: 16 residues. V shed 0 bases and J shed 5 bases, with 14 bases lying between them. From germline, CDR1 is SGHTA and CDR2 FQGTGA.